The present TCR beta chain was sequenced within a study of T cell repertoires in cytomegalovirus infection. A single record per CDR3 protein comes from TCRdb applying MiXCR to the reads. The sample carries fewer than 200,000 distinct CDR3 sequences, approximately 15% recorded once. This clonotype was recorded only once. V was cut by 1 base and J by 1 base, with 8 bases left in between. This CDR3 contains 14 residues. CDR1 SGHTA and CDR2 FQGNSA come from the germline V gene. The receptor comes from a human donor in good health (CMV status not recorded). Some clones in this sample may be carry-over from other donors' samples. Sequencing was carried out using PBMCs. The chain employs TRBV7-2 and TRBJ2-7; TRBD2 might be the D (6 bases). In DNA, the CDR3 is TGTGCCAGCAGCTTAGGCGGGGTTTCCTACGAGCAGTACTTC. It yields the protein CASSLGGVSYEQYF.